These T cell receptor beta chains were read from a single sample in a study of blood T cell repertoires in COVID-19. Clones were read by immunoSEQ multiplex PCR, and TCRdb kept only the in-frame ones, dropping some. In the table there are 350,000 to 400,000 clones, approximately 89% of which are singletons. Sequenced sample: PBMCs or T cells enriched from blood (not recorded which). The receptors were gathered from a woman between 35 and 50 years old who had been exposed to COVID-19. Each CDR3 is given with its conserved first and last residue. The D gene is left open where the match is weak. Size is stated for part of the rows, as once, few or many counts, or as a class when the clone is expanded.

D gene	clone size	V gene	J gene	CDR3 DNA	CDR3 protein
.	.	TRBV7-2	TRBJ1-1	TGTGCCAGCAGCTTCACACAGTTGAACACTGAAGCTTTCTTT	CASSFTQLNTEAFF
.	.	TRBV30	TRBJ1-5	TGTGCCTGGAGTAGGGCAGGGGGCAATCAGCCCCAGCATTTT	CAWSRAGGNQPQHF
.	.	TRBV5-1	TRBJ1-6	TGCGCCAGCCGTGGGGCAGGACAATTAACCCTCCACTTT	CASRGAGQLTLHF
.	.	TRBV13	TRBJ1-5	TGTGCCAGCAGCTTAGGCAGGGGATTCGGCAATCAGCCCCAGCATTTT	CASSLGRGFGNQPQHF
.	few	TRBV7-2	TRBJ2-5	TGTGCCAGCAGCTTAGGCAGGGTACGGGAGACCCAGTACTTC	CASSLGRVRETQYF
.	.	TRBV11-2	TRBJ1-1	TGTGCCAGCAGCGTGCGTTTAGCCCCTGAAGCTTTCTTT	CASSVRLAPEAFF
.	.	TRBV5-4	TRBJ1-4	TGTGCCAGCAGCGGCGGACAGCAAAGTAATGAAAAACTGTTTTTT	CASSGGQQSNEKLFF
TRBD1	.	TRBV3-1/TRBV3-2	TRBJ1-4	TGTGCCAGCAGCCAATCCGGGACAGGGAATGAAAAACTGTTTTTT	CASSQSGTGNEKLFF
TRBD1	.	TRBV18	TRBJ1-5	TGTGCCAGCTCACCAGAGGGACAGGCCTACAATCAGCCCCAGCATTTT	CASSPEGQAYNQPQHF
TRBD2	.	TRBV4-3	TRBJ2-2	TGCGCCAGCAGCCAGGGGGGGACGTGGTCGGGGCCGGAAACCGGGGAGCTGTTTTTT	CASSQGGTWSGPETGELFF
TRBD1	.	TRBV27	TRBJ2-7	TGTGCCAGCAGCGTGGGACAGAGCTCCTACGAGCAGTACTTC	CASSVGQSSYEQYF
.	.	TRBV18	TRBJ2-5	TGTGCCAGCTCACCACCTAGGGGTGAGACCCAGTACTTC	CASSPPRGETQYF
.	.	TRBV12-3/TRBV12-4	TRBJ1-3	TGTGCCAGCAGCAGACAGGGAAACACCATATATTTT	CASSRQGNTIYF
TRBD2	.	TRBV7-2	TRBJ2-4	TGTGCCAGCAGCTTAGAGGGGGAATGGACTAGCGGGAGGAGGGGCATTCAGTACTTC	CASSLEGEWTSGRRGIQYF
TRBD1	.	TRBV19	TRBJ1-2	TGTGCCAGTAGAGACAGGGCGGGAGGCTACACCTTC	CASRDRAGGYTF
TRBD1	.	TRBV3-1/TRBV3-2	TRBJ2-2	TGTGCCAGCAGCCGGCGAGGGGGCCCCCAGGACACCGGGGAGCTGTTTTTT	CASSRRGGPQDTGELFF
TRBD1	.	TRBV4-2	TRBJ1-5	TGTGCCAGCAGCCAAGTATCGACAGGGGAGCGTCAGCCCCAGCATTTT	CASSQVSTGERQPQHF
TRBD2	.	TRBV4-1	TRBJ2-1	TGCGCCAGCAGCCCCCTAAGGCGGGAGGGTGAGCAGTTCTTC	CASSPLRREGEQFF
TRBD1	.	TRBV24-1	TRBJ2-1	TGTGCCACCAGTGATGTCCGGACAGGGTTCTCTAATGAGCAGTTCTTC	CATSDVRTGFSNEQFF
.	.	TRBV7-9	TRBJ1-1	TGTGCCAGCACCCCGGGGGGCACTGAAGCTTTCTTT	CASTPGGTEAFF